This entry describes one T cell receptor (beta chain). What it recognizes is unknown. The CDR3 extends over 14 amino acids. J lost 9 bases, V lost 11 bases, and 16 bases had no gene match. Germline loops: CDR1 MNHNY, CDR2 SVGAGI (reference sequence). Since all of the isolated RNA was reverse transcribed, expressed TCRB transcripts were what got sequenced. Clones were read by immunoSEQ multiplex PCR, and TCRdb kept only the in-frame ones, dropping some. The table shows roughly 450,000 clones, with 10% to 12% occurring only once. This sample is part of a study of beta chain features in type 1 diabetes. Using CD45RO/CCR7/CD25/CD127/CD95/CD27, CD4+ naive, central memory, regulatory and stem cell-like memory cells were sorted. Purity above 95% was achieved in all sorted populations. Study-wide points: Patients showed naive, central memory and Treg TCRB repertoires that appeared more similar than those of healthy donors. A pattern of fewer insertions and more deletions at VDJ junctions was seen in type 1 diabetes patients.

The specimen sequenced was naive CD4+ T cells from blood. This receptor was obtained from a woman aged 18-30 years in good health. The chain couples TRBV6-6 to TRBJ2-1; 7 nucleotides agree with TRBD2. CDR3 coding DNA: TGTGCCTACAGCGTTGGGAGGGCCCATGGTGAGCAGTTCTTC. Translated: CAYSVGRAHGEQFF.